This section outlines one T cell receptor beta chain sequence together with its context. Unmatched junction bases numbered 8, after V lost 4 bases and J lost 1 base. The CDR3 has 16 residues. CDR1 is KGHDR and CDR2 is SFDVKD in the germline V gene. This specimen comes from a study of blood T cell repertoires in COVID-19. Here immunoSEQ multiplex PCR was the method, and the copy in TCRdb shows in-frame clones only, minus some. Altogether 85,000 to 95,000 clones are present, roughly 72% being singletons, with the ten largest covering about 6.4%. The sequence came from a man aged 65 to 79 with acute or convalescent COVID-19. The chain joins TRBV24-1 to TRBJ2-5; TRBD2 matches at 7 bases. Sequenced: peripheral blood. The CDR3 DNA is TGTGCCACCAGTGACCCCGAGCGGGGAGTCCAAGAGACCCAGTACTTC. It yields the protein CATSDPERGVQETQYF.